Each of the 19 T cell receptor beta chains below was sequenced from the same sample in a study of shared clonotypes between healthy human individuals. Generated by immunoSEQ multiplex PCR, the TCRdb table keeps only in-frame clones and is missing some. In the table there are fewer than 100,000 clones, about 68% of which are singletons. The sequenced sample consisted of memory CD8+ T cells sorted from blood. Subset specified: CD45RO+ cells pooled with CCR7-negative TemRA cells. The receptors derive from a man aged 25 to 40 in good health.

The gene calls are TRBV7-3 and TRBJ2-2; no reliable D call. Per germline, CDR1 SGHTA and CDR2 FQGTGA. Trimming took off 5 bases at V and 1 base at J, with 8 bases between the two ends. This CDR3 has 14 residues. The CDR3 nucleotides are TGTGCCAGCAGCCCCGTTCTGAACACCGGGGAGCTGTTTTTT. This sequence encodes CASSPVLNTGELFF.

This clone was counted between two and nine times. The chain recombines TRBV27 with TRBJ1-1; D is undetermined. CDR1 is MNHEY, CDR2 SMNVEV, per germline (reference sequence). V was trimmed by 5 bases and J by 4 bases, leaving 14 bases between them. There are 14 residues in the CDR3. The CDR3 DNA reads TGTGCCAGCAGTCTAACACATCGGGGCACTGAAGCTTTCTTT. Its translation is CASSLTHRGTEAFF.

CDR3 sequence (DNA): TGTGCCAGCAGTTTATTGGACGGTGGGGAGACCCAGTACTTC. Protein product: CASSLLDGGETQYF. The rearrangement links TRBV27 to TRBJ2-5, with D unresolved. V lost 1 base, J lost 5 bases, and 11 bases lay in between. The CDR3 is 14 residues long. The germline gives CDR1 MNHEY, CDR2 SMNVEV (reference sequence).

This sequence joins TRBV5-4 and TRBJ2-1; no firm D call. V lost 6 bases to trimming and J lost 0 bases, with 13 bases between them. The germline V gene has CDR1 SGHNT and CDR2 YYREEE (reference sequence). The CDR3 totals 15 residues. Here the CDR3 reads CASTQIGDSYNEQFF. The DNA for the CDR3 is TGTGCCAGCACCCAAATTGGCGACTCCTACAATGAGCAGTTCTTC.

This clone was observed a few times. This chain connects TRBV28 to TRBJ2-6, with D unresolved. The germline CDR1 and CDR2 sequences are MDHEN and SYDVKM. The CDR3 length is 14 residues. Between the trimmed V and J ends, which lost 7 bases and 0 bases, there was a span of 7 bases. DNA of the CDR3: TGTGCCAGCACGGCCCTCTCTGGGGCCAACGTCCTGACTTTC. It yields the protein CASTALSGANVLTF. The complete variable domain, with remaining parts taken from reference TRBV28 and TRBJ2-6, reads DVKVTQSSRYLVKRTGEKVFLECVQDMDHENMFWYRQDPGLGLRLIYFSYDVKMKEKGDIPEGYSVSREKKERFSLILESASTNQTSMYLCASTALSGANVLTFGAGSRLTVL.

The genes are TRBV6-6 and TRBJ2-7; 10 nucleotides align to TRBD2. The CDR3 is 16 residues long. V dropped 5 bases and J dropped 4; count of bases not matched to a gene: 11. CDR1 MNHNY and CDR2 SVGAGI come from the germline V gene (reference sequence). Here the CDR3 reads CASSGIAGGLPYEQYF. Written as DNA, the CDR3 is TGTGCCAGCAGTGGGATAGCGGGAGGACTACCTTACGAGCAGTACTTC.

The chain employs TRBV13 and TRBJ2-7; 8 bases map to TRBD1. The length of the CDR3 is 15 residues. CDR1 PRHDT and CDR2 FYEKMQ come from the germline V gene (reference sequence). The trim removed 5 bases at V and 5 bases at J, leaving 11 bases unmatched. The CDR3 sequence: CASSTRGRLLDEQYF. The DNA for the CDR3 is TGTGCCAGCAGCACCAGGGGGCGCCTACTCGACGAGCAGTACTTC.

In regard to this clone: The same CDR3 also results from other DNA sequences found in this sample. CDR3 residues: CASSELAGAYNEQFF. As DNA, the CDR3 is TGTGCCAGCAGTGAACTAGCGGGAGCCTACAATGAGCAGTTCTTC. V is TRBV6-4 and J is TRBJ2-1, with 11 bases that match TRBD2. V shed 3 bases, J shed 2 bases, and the junction held 0 bases outside the gene matches. Germline V gene lookup returns CDR1 MRHNA and CDR2 SNTAGT. The CDR3 runs to 15 residues.

The V gene is TRBV12-1, the J gene TRBJ2-6; the table's D call, TRBD1, has no DNA check behind it. TRBV12-1 is a listed pseudogene. The CDR3 has 17 residues. CDR3 amino acids: CASSYQLGQSRANVLTF. Written as DNA, the CDR3 is TGTGCCAGCAGCTACCAGTTAGGACAAAGTCGGGCCAACGTCCTGACTTTC.

This rearrangement joins TRBV15 to TRBJ2-2; D is possibly TRBD2 (5 bases). This CDR3 is 15 amino acids long. V was clipped by 1 base and J by 2 bases, with 8 bases between them. Germline V gives CDR1 LNHNV, CDR2 YYDKDF (reference sequence). The CDR3: CATSRVLENTGELFF. CDR3 sequence (DNA): TGTGCCACCAGCAGAGTACTAGAAAACACCGGGGAGCTGTTTTTT.

The V and J genes are TRBV28 and TRBJ1-4; D possibly corresponds to TRBD1 (6 bases). The V end was cut by 7 bases, the J end by 6 bases, with 33 bases between. The CDR3 is made up of 20 amino acids. Germline V gene data show CDR1 as MDHEN and CDR2 as SYDVKM. DNA for the CDR3: TGTGCCAGCACCACCCCACCCGATCTAACGAGACAGGAGGTTGATGAAAAACTGTTTTTT. It encodes CASTTPPDLTRQEVDEKLFF.

A remark on this clone: A far larger clone is off by one base, so a read error is likely. This chain joins TRBV6-1 and TRBJ2-6; D unresolved. Trimming took 6 bases from V and 0 from J, leaving 6 bases between them. From germline, CDR1 is MNHNS and CDR2 SASEGT. This CDR3 spans 14 amino acids. The CDR3 spells CASSDNSGANVLTF. The CDR3 DNA reads as TGTGCCAGCAGCGACAACTCTGGGGCCAACGTCCTGACTTTC.

The chain couples TRBV6-1 to TRBJ2-5; D uncertain. Trimming took off 4 bases at V and 0 bases at J, with 6 bases between the two ends. The germline V gene has CDR1 MNHNS and CDR2 SASEGT. This CDR3 has 13 residues. This chain's CDR3 is CASSVQDQETQYF. CDR3 bases: TGTGCCAGCAGTGTGCAGGACCAAGAGACCCAGTACTTC.

The chain recombines TRBV13 with TRBJ2-5; 9 bases align to TRBD2. This CDR3 comprises 16 residues. Trimming took 4 bases from V and 2 from J; bases not matched to a gene: 8. Germline CDR1 is PRHDT and CDR2 is FYEKMQ (reference sequence). CDR3: CASSSLGAGGQETQYF. For the CDR3, the DNA is TGTGCCAGCAGCTCCCTCGGGGCGGGAGGGCAAGAGACCCAGTACTTC.

V usage is TRBV27 and J usage is TRBJ2-7, with TRBD2 matching over 11 bases. Germline lookup yields CDR1 MNHEY and CDR2 SMNVEV (reference sequence). The CDR3 is 14 amino acids. V gave up 6 bases and J gave up 7 bases; unmatched junction bases: 8. This CDR3 is CASSAGLAVGEQYF. CDR3 nucleotides: TGTGCCAGCAGCGCGGGACTAGCGGTAGGGGAGCAGTACTTC.

This sequence joins TRBV6-1 and TRBJ2-1, with D perhaps matching TRBD1 (5 bases). In germline, CDR1 is MNHNS, CDR2 SASEGT. This CDR3 contains 15 residues. V lost 2 bases, J lost 5 bases, and 13 bases lay in between. For the CDR3, the DNA is TGTGCCAGCAGTGAAAGGTTCAGGGTCGACAATGAGCAGTTCTTC. Translating gives CASSERFRVDNEQFF.

This clone was observed once. A much more abundant neighbour one base away suggests this may be a read error. The chain employs TRBV15 and TRBJ2-1; 10 bases align to TRBD2. The germline V gene has CDR1 LNHNV and CDR2 YYDKDF (reference sequence). The CDR3 is 14 amino acids. J was trimmed by 5 bases and V by 6 bases; bases with no gene match: 4. In nucleotides, the CDR3 is TGTGCCACCAGAGGGACTAGCGAGGACAATGAGCAGTTCTTC. Translated, it gives CATRGTSEDNEQFF.

Here the CDR3 DNA reads TGCGCCAGCAGCTTGCGCAGGGGCGAGCAAGAGACCCAGTACTTC. It translates to CASSLRRGEQETQYF. The genes are TRBV5-1 and TRBJ2-5, with a tentative D call TRBD1 (6 bases). Germline CDR1 SGHRS, CDR2 YFSETQ. Trimming shortened V by 1 base and J by 2 bases, and 12 bases separated the two germline ends. The CDR3 spans 15 residues.

The gene calls are TRBV27 and TRBJ2-7; 12 nucleotides agree with TRBD1. The CDR3 is 15 amino acids. Germline V gene lookup returns CDR1 MNHEY and CDR2 SMNVEV (reference sequence). Trimming cost V 5 bases and J 4 bases; bases outside gene matches: 6. CDR3 in amino acids: CASSRKGQGAYEQYF. As DNA, the CDR3 is TGTGCCAGCAGTCGAAAGGGACAGGGGGCGTACGAGCAGTACTTC.